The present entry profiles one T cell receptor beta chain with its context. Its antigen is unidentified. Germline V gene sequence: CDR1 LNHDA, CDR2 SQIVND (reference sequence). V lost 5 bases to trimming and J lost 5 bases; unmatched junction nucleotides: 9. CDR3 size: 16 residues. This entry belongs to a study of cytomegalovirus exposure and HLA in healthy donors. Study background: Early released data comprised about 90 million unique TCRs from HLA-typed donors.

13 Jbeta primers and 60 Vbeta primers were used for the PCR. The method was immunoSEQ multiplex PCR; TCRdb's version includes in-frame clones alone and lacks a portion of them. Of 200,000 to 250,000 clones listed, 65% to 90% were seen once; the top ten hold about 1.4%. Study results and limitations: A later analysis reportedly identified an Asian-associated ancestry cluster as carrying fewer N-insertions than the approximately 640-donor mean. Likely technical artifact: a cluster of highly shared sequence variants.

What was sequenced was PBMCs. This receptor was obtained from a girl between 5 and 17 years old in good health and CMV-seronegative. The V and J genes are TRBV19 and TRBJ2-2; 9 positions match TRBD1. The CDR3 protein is CASSVDRGIGTGELFF. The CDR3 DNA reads TGTGCCAGTAGTGTGGACAGGGGTATCGGGACCGGGGAGCTGTTTTTT. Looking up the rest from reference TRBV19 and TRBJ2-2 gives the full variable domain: DGGITQSPKYLFRKEGQNVTLSCEQNLNHDAMYWYRQDPGQGLRLIYYSQIVNDFQKGDIAEGYSVSREKKESFPLTVTSAQKNPTAFYLCASSVDRGIGTGELFFGEGSRLTVL.